The entry below gives a single T cell receptor (beta chain) sequence along with its context. The authors' processing: Amplification of reference gene primers was used by the study to estimate nucleated cell counts. The data were produced by immunoSEQ multiplex PCR, yet TCRdb's version contains in-frame clones alone and is incomplete. The V and J calls and clone size were taken over from that table, and D and trimming were inferred from the DNA. The table includes 59,000 or so clones, around four fifths detected once. The data belong to a study of blood T cell repertoires in COVID-19. Study information: COVID-19 samples collected from the United States, Italy and Spain covered acute and convalescent phases. Sample material is recorded as cDNA or gDNA derived from T cells, B-cell-depleted T cells, or PBMCs.

V lost 0 bases to trimming and J lost 5 bases, with 14 bases between them. Germline-derived CDR1 and CDR2 are SEHNR and FQNEAQ (reference sequence). This CDR3 is 15 amino acids long. Sequenced: peripheral blood. The chain links TRBV7-9 to TRBJ2-7; a possible D gene is TRBD1 (6 bases). The sequence was obtained from a woman in her 50s with active or convalescent COVID-19. The CDR3 bases are TGTGCCAGCAGCTTAGCGCTTGGCAGGGGCGACGAGCAGTACTTC. This translates into CASSLALGRGDEQYF.